This T cell receptor beta chain was retrieved from a study of cytomegalovirus exposure and HLA in healthy donors. Study-wide results and limits: TCR beta V- and J-gene trimming was later associated with a missense DCLRE1C variant. The majority of CMV-associated TCR beta chains were reported as apparently HLA-restricted in a later analysis.

The V gene end was trimmed by 4 bases and the J gene end by 7 bases; junction bases not matched to a gene: 8. Germline-derived CDR1 and CDR2 are SGHTA and FQGTGA. This CDR3 region has 15 residues. PCR amplification relied on 60 Vbeta primers (plus 13 Jbeta primers). The protocol was immunoSEQ multiplex PCR, while the TCRdb copy is restricted to in-frame clones and leaves out a portion. This table holds around 140,000 clones, roughly 80% found once. As concerns this clone: The antigen remains unidentified.

V and J are TRBV7-3 and TRBJ2-1; 9 bases map to TRBD2. Specimen: PBMCs. The sequence derives from a man in his forties or fifties in good health and CMV-seronegative. The CDR3 region has the DNA TGTGCCAGCAGCTGGTATGGCGGGGGGGCGAATGAGCAGTTCTTC. This codes for CASSWYGGGANEQFF.